These 8 T cell receptor beta chains share one sample of origin, sequenced in a study of T cell responses to AZD1222 COVID-19 vaccine (dated by TCRdb to the early 2020s). Library construction relied on the immunoSEQ multiplex PCR assay. TCRdb took this table from immuneACCESS and kept in-frame rearrangements with V and J called. Such tables lack part of the clones; where checked against another copy, unresolved V genes explain under half of the gap, and the rest is unexplained. The sample table contains approximately 200,000 clones; only one count was recorded for approximately 94% of them. Jointly, the top ten make up 9.2% of the sample. This specimen's time point label, interpreted: baseline before first vaccination. Sequenced material: peripheral blood, taken on day 0 of AZD1222 vaccination. The receptors derive from an adult in good health.

The chain links TRBV6-5 to TRBJ2-1; D gene ambiguous. The V gene's germline CDR1 is MNHEY and CDR2 SVGAGI. The length of the CDR3 is 13 residues. Trimming cost V 5 bases and J 8 bases, with 13 bases left between them. In DNA, the CDR3 is TGTGCCAGCAGTCCCCGACCTAAGGATGAGCAGTTCTTC. Amino acids: CASSPRPKDEQFF.

This chain links TRBV6-5 with TRBJ2-1; D not resolved. This CDR3 is built from 15 residues. Germline V lookup: CDR1 MNHEY, CDR2 SVGAGI. V gave up 0 bases and J gave up 7 bases, with 13 bases separating them. In DNA, the CDR3 is TGTGCCAGCAGTTACTCAGGTGCTGTGGCGAATGAGCAGTTCTTC. This codes for CASSYSGAVANEQFF.

This chain links TRBV7-8 with TRBJ2-7, with 12 nucleotides matching TRBD2. CDR3 size: 15 residues. The V segment lost 5 bases and the J segment 7 bases; nucleotides outside the gene matches: 9. From germline, CDR1 is SGHVS and CDR2 FQNEAQ. This CDR3 is CASSPQVTSGGEQYF. In DNA, the CDR3 is TGTGCCAGCAGCCCACAAGTAACTAGCGGGGGGGAGCAGTACTTC.

The chain joins TRBV28 to TRBJ2-7; 13 positions agree with TRBD2. This CDR3 region has 19 residues. The germline CDR1 and CDR2 sequences are MDHEN and SYDVKM. J was trimmed by 3 bases and V by 5 bases; bases with no gene match: 16. The CDR3 here is CASSPIGGGLAGPVYEQYF. CDR3 DNA sequence: TGTGCCAGCAGTCCCATCGGGGGGGGACTAGCGGGACCGGTCTACGAGCAGTACTTC.

V gene TRBV3-1 (or the pseudogene TRBV3-2) combines with J gene TRBJ1-3, with a possible D match to TRBD1 (5 bases). V lost 7 bases, J lost 0 bases, and 10 bases lay in between. Looked up from germline, CDR1 is LGHDT and CDR2 is YNNKEL (reference sequence). This CDR3 has 14 amino acids. CDR3 loop: CASMHRISGNTIYF. In DNA, the CDR3 is TGTGCCAGCATGCACAGGATCTCTGGAAACACCATATATTTT.

The chain has TRBV5-3 and TRBJ2-2; 7 nucleotides align to TRBD1. TRBV5-3 belongs to the ORF category, with a function that is uncertain. The V gene end was trimmed by 5 bases and the J gene end by 4 bases; junction bases not matched to a gene: 14. The CDR3 spans 17 residues. The CDR3 DNA follows: TGTGCCAGAAGTCAAGGACAGGCGAATAAAACCACCGGGGAGCTGTTTTTT. This codes for CARSQGQANKTTGELFF.

J is TRBJ2-5 and V is TRBV10-3; 8 positions agree with TRBD1. Trimming at V came to 11 bases and at J to 4 bases, leaving 9 bases not matched to a gene. The germline V gene encodes CDR1 ENHRY and CDR2 SYGVKD. This CDR3 has 13 amino acids. CDR3 coding DNA: TGTGCCTCTACAGGGGGTGTGGGAGAGACCCAGTACTTC. Translating it yields CASTGGVGETQYF.

The chain links TRBV21-1 to TRBJ2-1; TRBD2, the D gene given by the table, was not confirmed from the DNA. TRBV21-1 represents a pseudogene. This CDR3 is built from 16 residues. This CDR3 reads CASSKPLAGVRNEQFF. DNA of the CDR3: TGTGCCAGCAGCAAACCACTAGCGGGAGTAAGGAATGAGCAGTTCTTC.